This T cell receptor beta chain was recorded in a study of neurological immune-mediated disorders. General study points: TCR clonal expansion peaked in HTLV-1-associated myelopathy patients and was lowest in multiple sclerosis patients. Phylogenetic grouping assigned the repertoires of 18 of 34 multiple sclerosis patients to one related-CDR3 cluster, which constitutes a possible signature.

With 2 bases clipped from V and 2 bases from J, the junction kept 4 bases outside the gene matches. Per germline, CDR1 SGHRS and CDR2 YFSETQ. This CDR3 region has 14 residues. A 10-nucleotide random UMI tagged transcripts in template-switch 5'RACE cDNA synthesis. TCRdb itself ran the 5' RACE reads through MiXCR, one entry per CDR3 protein. The sample includes about 84,000 distinct CDR3 sequences, 3.5% to 4.5% of them seen just once. This clonotype was detected ten times or more. Its antigen remains unknown. Indicated time point: longitudinal time-point 3. The origin of this receptor is a woman aged 55-69 years with multiple sclerosis. This sequence joins TRBV5-1 and TRBJ2-7; TRBD2 matches at 7 bases. Sequences were obtained from PBMCs. CDR3 in amino acids: CASSFSAGTYEQYF. The CDR3 DNA is TGCGCCAGCAGCTTTTCAGCGGGGACCTACGAGCAGTACTTC. Together with reference TRBV5-1 and TRBJ2-7, the CDR3 gives the full variable domain: KAGVTQTPRYLIKTRGQQVTLSCSPISGHRSVSWYQQTPGQGLQFLFEYFSETQRNKGNFPGRFSGRQFSNSRSEMNVSTLELGDSALYLCASSFSAGTYEQYFGPGTRLTVT.